One sample yielded the 27 T cell receptor beta chains listed below, sequenced in a study of CD8+ T cells in alopecia areata. Indicated treatment: oral pan-JAK inhibitor, 5-10 mg twice daily. In each case, RNA was isolated and then reverse transcribed into cDNA as the sequencing template. The method was immunoSEQ multiplex PCR; TCRdb's version includes in-frame clones alone and lacks a portion of them. The sample shows 200,000 to 250,000 clones, less than 65% of them seen only once. Sample: CD4+ T cells sorted from blood, taken at week 4, from a patient treated with tofacitinib. The receptors were sampled from a human donor with alopecia areata.

The V gene is TRBV29-1, the J gene TRBJ1-4; 9 bases agree with TRBD1. Germline assignment: CDR1 SQVTM and CDR2 ANQGSEA. The length of the CDR3 is 13 residues. The ends lost 0 bases at V and 11 bases at J; junction bases unmatched: 4. CDR3: CSVEDGGQGKLFF. CDR3 sequence (DNA): TGCAGCGTTGAAGATGGAGGACAGGGGAAACTGTTTTTT. The variable domain in full, with the rest retrieved from reference TRBV29-1 and TRBJ1-4, is SAVISQKPSRDICQRGTSLTIQCQVDSQVTMMFWYRQQPGQSLTLIATANQGSEATYESGFVIDKFPISRPNLTFSTLTVSNMSPEDSSIYLCSVEDGGQGKLFFGSGTQLSVL.

V usage is TRBV5-6 and J usage is TRBJ1-3; possibly TRBD1 for D (5 bases). Trimming stripped 1 base from V and 4 bases from J, with 15 bases between. The germline V gene has CDR1 SGHDT and CDR2 YYEEEE. CDR3 length: 16 amino acids. This CDR3 is CASSLLGDPGGNTIYF. The CDR3 bases are TGTGCCAGCAGCTTGTTGGGGGACCCCGGAGGAAACACCATATATTTT.

The chain uses TRBV27 and TRBJ1-2, with TRBD1 matching 8 bases. V trimming: 5 bases; J trimming: 4 bases; junction bases outside the gene matches: 6. The CDR3 extends over 14 amino acids. CDR1 MNHEY and CDR2 SMNVEV come from the germline V gene (reference sequence). The CDR3 reads CASSRYGTGYGYTF. As DNA, the CDR3 is TGTGCCAGCAGTCGCTACGGGACAGGCTATGGCTACACCTTC.

The chain has TRBV2 and TRBJ1-4, with D unresolved. This CDR3 contains 13 residues. CDR1 and CDR2 from the germline V gene are SNHLY and FYNNEI. Between the trimmed V and J ends, which lost 1 base and 10 bases, there was a span of 10 bases. The CDR3 sequence: CASSEEQSGKLFF. CDR3 in DNA: TGTGCCAGCAGTGAAGAGCAGTCAGGAAAACTGTTTTTT. Filled out from reference TRBV2 and TRBJ1-4, the complete variable domain reads EPEVTQTPSHQVTQMGQEVILRCVPISNHLYFYWYRQILGQKVEFLVSFYNNEISEKSEIFDDQFSVERPDGSNFTLKIRSTKLEDSAMYFCASSEEQSGKLFFGSGTQLSVL.

The rearrangement joins TRBV28 to TRBJ1-2, with D possibly TRBD1 on 5 matching bases. V was clipped by 6 bases and J by 4 bases, with 18 bases between them. The CDR3 spans 15 residues. CDR1 is MDHEN and CDR2 is SYDVKM in the germline V gene. The CDR3 loop reads CASRYAGTSIYGYTF. The CDR3 bases are TGTGCCAGCAGATACGCCGGGACCTCGATCTATGGCTACACCTTC.

This clone has only one observation. Different DNA sequences within this sample yield the same CDR3. V is TRBV7-2 and J is TRBJ2-5; D might be TRBD2 (5 bases). Trimming removed 2 bases from V and 5 bases from J, with 6 bases in between. Germline CDR1 SGHTA, CDR2 FQGNSA. This CDR3 is 12 amino acids long. CDR3 residues: CASSLRGETQYF. CDR3 bases: TGTGCCAGCAGCTTAAGAGGGGAGACCCAGTACTTC.

This clone was observed a handful of times. V usage is TRBV29-1 and J usage is TRBJ1-2; perhaps TRBD1 as D (5 bases). The CDR3 consists of 13 residues. The V and J ends lost 6 bases and 4 bases respectively, with 15 bases between them. The V gene's germline CDR1 is SQVTM and CDR2 ANQGSEA. The chain's CDR3 is CSVALGESYGYTF. CDR3 coding DNA: TGCAGCGTCGCCCTAGGGGAGTCCTATGGCTACACCTTC.

This clone was observed a few times. The rearrangement joins TRBV5-1 to TRBJ1-1; 8 positions agree with TRBD1. Per germline, CDR1 SGHRS and CDR2 YFSETQ. The CDR3 is 16 residues long. J lost 3 bases, V lost 3 bases, and 10 bases had no gene match. CDR3 bases: TGCGCCAGCAGCTCGACGGCAGGGGGCCTCGACACTGAAGCTTTCTTT. Translating gives CASSSTAGGLDTEAFF.

The chain employs TRBV5-1 and TRBJ2-2; no clear D gene. Germline CDR1 and CDR2: SGHRS and YFSETQ. The length of the CDR3 is 13 residues. Between the trimmed V and J ends, which lost 7 bases and 0 bases, there was a span of 7 bases. The CDR3 DNA reads TGCGCCAGCTTTGACCCGAACACCGGGGAGCTGTTTTTT. This encodes CASFDPNTGELFF.

This clone occurred a few times. CDR3 in amino acids: CASSVGRVLLSGANVLTF. The CDR3 region has the DNA TGTGCCAGCAGCGTAGGTAGAGTGCTCCTTTCGGGGGCCAACGTCCTGACTTTC. The chain couples TRBV9 to TRBJ2-6; unclear D gene. The V end was cut by 0 bases, the J end by 4 bases, with 17 bases between. This CDR3 has 18 amino acids. Per the germline V gene, CDR1 is SGDLS and CDR2 is YYNGEE.

The chain employs TRBV6-6 and TRBJ2-4, with TRBD1 matching over 8 bases. The CDR3 runs to 14 residues. Germline loops: CDR1 MNHNY, CDR2 SVGAGI (reference sequence). J gave up 7 bases and V 4 bases, and 6 bases lay outside the gene matches. Here the CDR3 reads CASSWGNRGNIQYF. DNA for the CDR3: TGTGCCAGCAGTTGGGGGAACAGGGGGAACATTCAGTACTTC.

The J gene is TRBJ1-1, the V gene TRBV4-3, with D uncertain. Trimming removed 0 bases at V and 7 bases at J, with 15 bases between. CDR3 length: 15 residues. Germline lookup yields CDR1 LGHNA and CDR2 YSLEER. CDR3 coding DNA: TGCGCCAGCAGCCAAGATCGGAGGTTCCATGTTGAAGCTTTCTTT. This sequence encodes CASSQDRRFHVEAFF.

The V gene is TRBV29-1, the J gene TRBJ1-2; TRBD1 might be the D (6 bases). Germline V gene data show CDR1 as SQVTM and CDR2 as ANQGSEA. The CDR3 is made up of 15 amino acids. Trimming left V 7 bases short and J 9 bases short, with 27 bases between. CDR3 amino acids: CSAPQTFTGSSSYTF. The DNA of the CDR3 is TGCAGCGCACCACAGACCTTTACAGGGTCTTCTAGCTACACCTTC.

The chain employs TRBV5-1 and TRBJ1-3; D is unresolved. CDR1 is SGHRS and CDR2 is YFSETQ in the germline V gene. The ends were cut back, 2 bases at V and 4 bases at J, with 7 bases in the middle. The CDR3 sequence is 13 residues long. The CDR3 DNA reads TGCGCCAGCAGCTTAAACACAGGAAACACCATATATTTT. This codes for CASSLNTGNTIYF.

CDR3 sequence (DNA): TGTGCCAGCAGTGATAGCAGGGCCCAAGAGACCCAGTACTTC. This codes for CASSDSRAQETQYF. The chain uses TRBV2 and TRBJ2-5; possibly TRBD1 for D (5 bases). The CDR3 has 14 residues. Between the trimmed V and J ends, which lost 3 bases and 1 base, there was a span of 9 bases. Germline loops: CDR1 SNHLY, CDR2 FYNNEI.

V is TRBV7-9 and J is TRBJ2-5, with a weak D call TRBD2 (6 bases). Trimming stripped 0 bases from V and 3 bases from J, with 8 bases between. CDR1 is SEHNR and CDR2 is FQNEAQ in the germline V gene (reference sequence). CDR3 length equals 14 residues. The CDR3 nucleotides are TGTGCCAGCAGCTTAGCTGGCGGGGAAGAGACCCAGTACTTC. It translates to CASSLAGGEETQYF.

A few counts support this clone. This sequence joins TRBV7-9 and TRBJ2-5; D unclear. This CDR3 spans 15 amino acids. Germline assignment: CDR1 SEHNR and CDR2 FQNEAQ (reference sequence). Trimming left V 1 base short and J 0 bases short, with 9 bases between. CDR3 nucleotides: TGTGCCAGCAGCTTAGGTATACAGTACCAAGAGACCCAGTACTTC. Its protein product is CASSLGIQYQETQYF. The full variable domain, completed using reference TRBV7-9 and TRBJ2-5, is DTGVSQNPRHKITKRGQNVTFRCDPISEHNRLYWYRQTLGQGPEFLTYFQNEAQLEKSRLLSDRFSAERPKGSFSTLEIQRTEQGDSAMYLCASSLGIQYQETQYFGPGTRLLVL.

This clone was counted a single time. The genes are TRBV25-1 and TRBJ2-3, with TRBD1 identical over 9 bases. This CDR3 spans 14 amino acids. Germline trimming cut 5 bases from V and 4 bases from J; bases unmatched to any gene: 4. Germline V gene data show CDR1 as MGHDK and CDR2 as SYGVNS. The DNA for the CDR3 is TGTGCCAGCAGTCCGGGACAGGGAGCAGATACGCAGTATTTT. Amino acids: CASSPGQGADTQYF.

The V and J genes are TRBV29-1 and TRBJ1-2, with no clear D. The germline V and J ends were trimmed by 6 bases and 4 bases, with 12 bases remaining between them. Per germline, CDR1 SQVTM and CDR2 ANQGSEA. The length of the CDR3 is 12 residues. The CDR3 DNA follows: TGCAGCGTAAGAGCTTCCGGCTATGGCTACACCTTC. This translates into CSVRASGYGYTF.

This chain uses TRBV5-1 with TRBJ2-3; D not resolved. CDR1 is SGHRS, CDR2 YFSETQ, per germline. The CDR3 is made up of 16 amino acids. V was clipped by 0 bases and J by 0 bases, with 11 bases between them. CDR3 DNA: TGCGCCAGCAGCTTGGCCACTCTTATAAGCACAGATACGCAGTATTTT. Protein sequence: CASSLATLISTDTQYF.

The chain employs TRBV7-2 and TRBJ1-5; possible D gene TRBD1, 5 bases. Germline V gene lookup returns CDR1 SGHTA and CDR2 FQGNSA. This CDR3 is built from 16 residues. V was cut by 2 bases and J by 3 bases, with 14 bases left in between. The CDR3 DNA reads as TGTGCCAGCAGCTTAACGGGACCGGGGGACAATCAGCCCCAGCATTTT. This codes for CASSLTGPGDNQPQHF.

The V gene is TRBV30, the J gene TRBJ2-7; the match to TRBD1 covers 9 bases. Germline CDR1 reads GTSNPN; CDR2 reads SVGIG (reference sequence). Germline trimming cut 3 bases from V and 4 bases from J; bases unmatched to any gene: 7. The CDR3 extends over 14 amino acids. This chain's CDR3 is CAWSYRDRDYEQYF. CDR3 DNA: TGTGCCTGGAGCTACCGGGACAGGGATTACGAGCAGTACTTC.

The V call is TRBV7-9, the J call TRBJ2-1, with 11 bases that match TRBD1. Unmatched junction bases numbered 5, after V lost 4 bases and J lost 6 bases. The CDR3 runs to 15 residues. Germline lookup yields CDR1 SEHNR and CDR2 FQNEAQ (reference sequence). CDR3 DNA: TGTGCCAGCAGCTCGGACAGGGGGCGCCTCAATGAGCAGTTCTTC. This encodes CASSSDRGRLNEQFF.

V and J are TRBV2 and TRBJ2-7; D is undetermined. The V and J ends lost 0 bases and 4 bases respectively, with 16 bases between them. This CDR3 comprises 16 residues. The germline V gene has CDR1 SNHLY and CDR2 FYNNEI. CDR3 residues: CASSEALHGVRYEQYF. The CDR3 nucleotides are TGTGCCAGCAGTGAAGCGCTTCATGGGGTTCGGTACGAGCAGTACTTC.

V is TRBV9 and J is TRBJ1-2; 9 bases map to TRBD1. There are 14 residues in the CDR3. Trimming at V came to 3 bases and at J to 8 bases, leaving 8 bases not matched to a gene. CDR1 is SGDLS and CDR2 is YYNGEE in the germline V gene. The CDR3 loop is CASSEFTGGDGYTF. CDR3 nucleotide sequence: TGTGCCAGCAGCGAATTTACAGGGGGCGACGGCTACACCTTC.

The CDR3 bases are TGCGCCAGCAGCCAAGGACTAGCGGGGGGAACCCTAGCCAAAAACATTCAGTACTTC. This encodes CASSQGLAGGTLAKNIQYF. This chain links TRBV4-1 with TRBJ2-4; TRBD2 agrees at 13 bases. The CDR3 has 19 residues. Germline-derived CDR1 and CDR2 are MGHRA and YSYEKL. Unmatched junction bases numbered 6, after V lost 1 base and J lost 0 bases.

The chain links TRBV7-2 to TRBJ2-1; TRBD2 aligns across 9 bases. CDR1 and CDR2 (germline): SGHTA, FQGNSA. This CDR3 is 15 amino acids long. The trim removed 4 bases at V and 9 bases at J, leaving 10 bases unmatched. CDR3 loop: CASSSLAGRIGEQFF. The CDR3 coding sequence is TGTGCCAGCAGCTCTCTAGCGGGGAGGATCGGTGAGCAGTTCTTC.